The rows below give T cell receptor beta chains drawn from one sample of a study of T cell repertoires in cytomegalovirus infection. Using its own MiXCR run on the reads, TCRdb lists one record per CDR3 protein. There are more than 85,000 distinct CDR3 sequences in the sample; about 22% occur only once, and roughly two fifths lies in the top ten. Sequencing was done on a sample of CD8+ T cells from PBMCs. The receptors come from a human donor in good health (CMV status not recorded). Some clones in this sample may be carry-over from other donors' samples. Both conserved end residues are part of each CDR3. Each record gives: D gene, J gene, V gene, clone size, CDR3 DNA, CDR3 protein. The D gene is left open where the match is weak. Not every row has a clone size; where given, it reads once, few, many or a size class.

TRBD1 TRBJ2-5 TRBV19 NA TGTGCCAGTAGTATCCAGGACAGGGGGACAAGGGGACAAGAGACCCAGTACTTC CASSIQDRGTRGQETQYF
TRBD2 TRBJ2-7 TRBV4-1 NA TGCGCCAGCAGCCGCACAAGCACCGGGACTAGTTCCCACGAGCAGTACTTC CASSRTSTGTSSHEQYF
TRBD2 TRBJ2-7 TRBV20-1 many TGCAGTGCTAGACCCTGGACTAGCGGTGAAACCTACGAGCAGTACTTC CSARPWTSGETYEQYF
TRBD2 TRBJ2-1 TRBV30 few TGTGCCTGGAGTTCGGGAGGTGGGGATGAGCAGTTCTTC CAWSSGGGDEQFF
NA TRBJ2-7 TRBV19 NA TGTGCCAGTAGTATGGCGACACGACCCTACGAGCAGTACTTC CASSMATRPYEQYF
NA TRBJ2-7 TRBV30 few TGTGCCTGGAGTGTACGCGACAACTACGAGCAGTACTTC CAWSVRDNYEQYF
NA TRBJ2-3 TRBV14 few TGTGCCAGCAGTGCCTACAGGAGCTATGAAACGCAGTATTTT CASSAYRSYETQYF
TRBD2 TRBJ2-7 TRBV28 few TGTGCCAGCAGTTTAAATCCTAGCGGGGGGTTCTCCTACGAGCAGTACTTC CASSLNPSGGFSYEQYF
NA TRBJ1-1 TRBV4-3 few TGCGCCAGCAGCCAAGACAGGGCTCCGAACACTGAAGCTTTCTTT CASSQDRAPNTEAFF
NA TRBJ1-3 TRBV4-3 many TGCGCCAGCAGCCAAGCTGGGGACAACTCTGGAAACACCATATATTTT CASSQAGDNSGNTIYF
NA TRBJ1-5 TRBV5-1 many TGCGCCAGCAGCCAGGAGGGTGATCAGCCCCAGCATTTT CASSQEGDQPQHF
NA TRBJ2-7 TRBV6-6 many TGTGCCAGCAGTCCGGACAGCGGCGCCAGCTCCTACGAGCAGTACTTC CASSPDSGASSYEQYF
TRBD1 TRBJ2-1 TRBV10-1 few TGCGCCAGCAGTGGATTCGCCGGGACAGGGGGCGATGAGCAGTTCTTC CASSGFAGTGGDEQFF
NA TRBJ1-1 TRBV14 NA TGTGCCAGCAGCCAACTAAGGAACACTGAAGCTTTCTTT CASSQLRNTEAFF
NA TRBJ2-3 TRBV7-2 many TGTGCCAGCAGCCCGCCCGGAGGGACAGATACGCAGTATTTT CASSPPGGTDTQYF
NA TRBJ2-2 TRBV7-9 NA TGTGCCAGCAGCCCCCTATATCAGAGGGACACCAGGGAGCTGTTTTTT CASSPLYQRDTRELFF
TRBD1 TRBJ2-2 TRBV6-2/TRBV6-3 many TGTGCCAGCAGTTCTCCGACAGGGACGAACACCGGGGAGCTGTTTTTT CASSSPTGTNTGELFF
NA TRBJ2-7 TRBV6-2/TRBV6-3 few TGTGCCAGCAGCCCCCCGCACCAGGGAAGCGAGCAGTACTTC CASSPPHQGSEQYF
TRBD2 TRBJ2-7 TRBV10-3 NA TGTGCCATCAGTGGGGAGGGGAGCTCCTACGAGCAGTACTTC CAISGEGSSYEQYF
TRBD2 TRBJ2-2 TRBV12-3/TRBV12-4 NA TGTGCCAGCAGTTCGAGCGGGGGGGACAACACCGGGGAGCTGTTTTTT CASSSSGGDNTGELFF
TRBD1 TRBJ2-5 TRBV10-3 NA TGTGCCATCAGAGGGACAGGGATGGGGCAAGAGACCCAGTACTTC CAIRGTGMGQETQYF
NA TRBJ2-1 TRBV7-3 NA TGTGCCAGCAGCTTAACCCGCGGGGAACGAAATGAGCAGTTCTTC CASSLTRGERNEQFF
NA TRBJ2-1 TRBV7-8 NA TGTGCCAGCAGCCAAACCTCCTACAATGATCAGTTCTTC CASSQTSYNDQFF
TRBD1 TRBJ2-7 TRBV7-9 few TGTGCCAGCAGCACCAACAGGGGAAATACCTACGAGCAGTACTTC CASSTNRGNTYEQYF
TRBD1 TRBJ2-7 TRBV6-2/TRBV6-3 NA TGTGCCAGCAGTTCCACAGGGGTGTCCTACGAGCAGTACTTC CASSSTGVSYEQYF
TRBD1 TRBJ2-7 TRBV2 NA TGTGCCAGCAGTGAAGGACAGGGGGCTACCTACGAGCAGTACTTC CASSEGQGATYEQYF
TRBD1 TRBJ2-4 TRBV7-9 NA TGTGCCAGCAGCTTAACCGCACCCAGGGGGAAGGACAAAAACATTCAGTACTTC CASSLTAPRGKDKNIQYF
NA TRBJ2-6 TRBV7-7 NA TGTGCCAGCAGCGACCCAGGGGTCGGCTCTGGGGCCAACGTCCTGACTTTC CASSDPGVGSGANVLTF
TRBD1 TRBJ1-6 TRBV7-6 many TGTGCCAGCACCAATAGGGCAGGGGGATCACCCCTCCACTTT CASTNRAGGSPLHF
TRBD2 TRBJ2-1 TRBV2 many TGTGCAGCGGGGAGCGGGGAGAGCTCCTACAATGAGCAGTTCTTC CAAGSGESSYNEQFF
TRBD2 TRBJ2-2 TRBV15 few TGTGCCACCACCCCTAGCGGGAGAAGAACCGGGGAGCTGTTTTTT CATTPSGRRTGELFF
NA TRBJ2-7 TRBV14 NA TGTGCCAGCAGCCAAGACTTAAAACCTTACGAGCAGTACTTC CASSQDLKPYEQYF
TRBD2 TRBJ2-1 TRBV20-1 NA TGCAGTGCTAGAAGACTAGCGGGAGCCCTCGTAGAAAATGAGCAGTTCTTC CSARRLAGALVENEQFF
NA TRBJ1-1 TRBV7-2 many TGTGCCAGCAGCTTAGAATTCTGGGAAGAAGCTTTCTTT CASSLEFWEEAFF
NA TRBJ1-1 TRBV19 NA TGTGCCAGTAAGGATGAAGCTAGCACTGAAGCTTTCTTT CASKDEASTEAFF
TRBD1 TRBJ2-1 TRBV19 NA TGTGCCAGTCACTCAGGGACAGGGTACAATGAGCAGTTCTTC CASHSGTGYNEQFF
NA TRBJ1-4 TRBV30 NA TGTGCCTGGCTGGACCTCGGGATTGAAAAACTGTTTTTT CAWLDLGIEKLFF
NA TRBJ2-3 TRBV9 many TGTGCCAGCAGCGCCACAGATACGCAGTATTTT CASSATDTQYF
NA TRBJ2-1 TRBV30 NA TGTGCCTGGAGTCGAGGACTCTACTACAATGAGCAGTTCTTC CAWSRGLYYNEQFF
NA TRBJ2-1 TRBV7-8 NA TGTGCCAGCAGCTTAGCGCCCAATGAGCAGTTCTTC CASSLAPNEQFF
TRBD2 TRBJ2-7 TRBV20-1 few TGCAGTGCTAGAGACTATAGCGGGAGCTACGAGCAGTACTTC CSARDYSGSYEQYF
NA TRBJ1-1 TRBV4-3 NA TGCGCCAGCAGCCAGGCTATGAACACTGAAGCTTTCTTT CASSQAMNTEAFF
TRBD2 TRBJ2-1 TRBV2 few TGTGCCAGCTTCGGGACTAGCGGTTACAATGAGCAGTTCTTC CASFGTSGYNEQFF
NA TRBJ2-2 TRBV7-2 many TGTGCCAGCAGCCGACTGACACAGCGTTTTTTCACCGGGGAGCTGTTTTTT CASSRLTQRFFTGELFF
TRBD1 TRBJ2-3 TRBV27 many TGTGCCAGCAGTTTATTCGGACAGGGCGGAGATACGCAGTATTTT CASSLFGQGGDTQYF
NA TRBJ2-1 TRBV7-2 many TGTGCCAGCAGCTCCCCATTTCAGAGGGCGGGTGAGCAGTTCTTC CASSSPFQRAGEQFF
TRBD1 TRBJ2-1 TRBV24-1 NA TGTGCCACGTCCGACAGGGATCCCTCCTACAATGAGCAGTTCTTC CATSDRDPSYNEQFF
TRBD2 TRBJ2-7 TRBV11-2 NA TGTGCCAGCAGCTCTAGCCAGACGACCGGACCGGGACTAGCGGGAGAAAGGTACGAGCAGTACTTC CASSSSQTTGPGLAGERYEQYF
TRBD1 TRBJ2-4 TRBV12-3/TRBV12-4 few TGTGCCAGCATGGGGACAGGGGGCCAGGACAGGGGGCGTGAGGCCAAAAACATTCAGTACTTC CASMGTGGQDRGREAKNIQYF
NA TRBJ2-2 TRBV29-1 NA TGCAGCGTTGAACGAGGGGAGGCGAACACCGGGGAGCTGTTTTTT CSVERGEANTGELFF
TRBD1 TRBJ1-5 TRBV7-2 medium-sized TGTGCCAGCAGCTCGACAGGGGGAAGCAATCAGCCCCAGCATTTT CASSSTGGSNQPQHF
NA TRBJ2-7 TRBV6-2/TRBV6-3 NA TGTGCCAGCAGTTATTTGGCAGGGAACTACGAGCAGTACTTC CASSYLAGNYEQYF
NA TRBJ2-1 TRBV7-9 many TGTGCCAGCATCAAAGGGGGGGCGGGGTTTGATGAGCAGTTCTTC CASIKGGAGFDEQFF
NA TRBJ1-2 TRBV6-1 NA TGTGCCAGCAGTGAAGGAAGGGACGGCTACACCTTC CASSEGRDGYTF
NA TRBJ1-5 TRBV6-6 NA TGTGTCAGCAGTTACCAGGACCTCAATCAGCCCCAGCATTTT CVSSYQDLNQPQHF
TRBD1 TRBJ1-1 TRBV6-1 few TGTGCCAGCAGTCTAATGGGACAGTCAACCACTGAAGCTTTCTTT CASSLMGQSTTEAFF
NA TRBJ2-7 TRBV4-3 NA TGCGCCAGCAGCCAAGATACAGGGTGGGAGCAGTACTTC CASSQDTGWEQYF
NA TRBJ2-4 TRBV23-1 NA TGCGCCAGCAGTCAACCGGAGGGGGCCCAAGCCAAAAACATTCAGTACTTC CASSQPEGAQAKNIQYF
NA TRBJ2-7 TRBV5-1 NA TGCGCCAGCAGCTCCGGGACGGAGGACTACGAGCAGTACTTC CASSSGTEDYEQYF
NA TRBJ2-5 TRBV15 many TGTGCCACCAGCAGAGATGATGGGGAACAAGAGACCCAGTACTTC CATSRDDGEQETQYF